This TCR beta chain was recorded in a study of cytomegalovirus exposure and HLA in healthy donors. The PCR made use of 60 Vbeta and 13 Jbeta primers. Data came from immunoSEQ multiplex PCR; TCRdb stores just in-frame clones and leaves some out. The sample includes fewer than 120,000 clones, around 78% seen only once; the top ten take under 1.5%. Regarding the study as a whole: There was a cluster of highly shared sequence variants that was likely a sequencing artifact. HLA alleles were associated with 17,000 or so TCR beta sequences in a later analysis at 0.05 false discovery rate.

Note on this clone: What it binds is not known.

CDR1 and CDR2 from the germline V gene are SGHVS and FNYEAQ. Trimming removed 4 bases from V and 7 bases from J, with 11 bases in between. The CDR3 length is 14 residues. The chain has TRBV7-6 and TRBJ1-6; D gene uncertain. The TCR was taken from a woman aged 25 to 39 in good health and CMV-seronegative. Sample: PBMCs. The CDR3 DNA sequence: TGTGCCAGCAGCTCCGAGGGTCCAAATTCACCCCTCCACTTT. It specifies CASSSEGPNSPLHF.